The clone carrying this T cell receptor (beta chain) showed up just a few times. Its target is not known. The sample contains more than one DNA sequence encoding this CDR3. These data belong to a study of beta chain features in type 1 diabetes. Study-wide results and limits: Moderate but significant shortening of TCRB CDR3s was recorded in all four CD4+ subsets from Type 1 diabetes patients.

Germline assignment: CDR1 SGHRS and CDR2 YFSETQ. Trimming removed 0 bases from V and 4 bases from J, with 5 bases in between. The CDR3 is 12 residues long. Since all of the isolated RNA was reverse transcribed, expressed TCRB transcripts were what got sequenced. This table comes from immunoSEQ multiplex PCR, and its TCRdb copy is limited to in-frame clones, with some not included. The sample comprises 970,000 or so clones, about a sixth of which are singletons, and about 0.02% rests with the top ten. The source of this sequence is a woman aged 18-29 years in good health. This rearrangement joins TRBV5-1 to TRBJ2-7; D remains unclear. The sample taken for sequencing was naive CD4+ T cells from blood. CDR3 bases: TGCGCCAGCAGCTTGGATCGATACGAGCAGTACTTC. Its protein product is CASSLDRYEQYF.